This T cell receptor (beta chain) was captured in a study of graft-versus-host responses after intestinal transplantation. Overall study: Isolated intestinal, liver-intestinal, or multivisceral transplants were what recipients had. After anti-thymocyte globulin induction, recipients took tacrolimus and steroids for 2 to 3 years. Study outcomes and limitations: Detected in recipient marrow were GvH clones, some of which were first observed in ileum or blood. Where graft-donor T cell macrochimerism was present, patients had high graft-versus-host to host-versus-graft clonal ratios in allografts.

Method: immunoSEQ multiplex PCR; TCRdb's copy keeps in-frame clones and lacks some. The data show 98,000 or so clones, roughly 86% seen once. With respect to this clone: Antigen unknown.

This TCR came from a human patient who received an intestinal transplant, so some T cells may come from the graft donor. This material consisted of PBMCs, taken 255 days after intestinal transplant.

The CDR3 DNA sequence: TGTGCCAGCAGCTTAGAGTCAGTACCTACCGGGGAGCTGTTTTTT. As protein: CASSLESVPTGELFF. The V gene is TRBV7-2, the J gene TRBJ2-2; no definite D call. V lost 1 base to trimming and J lost 5 bases, with 11 bases between them. This CDR3 has 15 amino acids. From germline, CDR1 is SGHTA and CDR2 FQGNSA.